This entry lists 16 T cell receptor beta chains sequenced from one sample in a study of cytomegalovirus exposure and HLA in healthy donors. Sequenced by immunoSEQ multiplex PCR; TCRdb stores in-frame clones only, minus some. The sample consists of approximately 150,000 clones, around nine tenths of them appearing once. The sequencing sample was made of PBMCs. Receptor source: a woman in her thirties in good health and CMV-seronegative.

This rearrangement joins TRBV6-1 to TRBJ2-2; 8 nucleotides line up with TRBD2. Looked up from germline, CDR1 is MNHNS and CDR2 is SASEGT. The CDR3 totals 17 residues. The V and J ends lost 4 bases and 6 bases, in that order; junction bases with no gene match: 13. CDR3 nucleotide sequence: TGTGCCAGCAGTGTAATGTCGGGGGGGATATTCGCCGGGGAGCTGTTTTTT. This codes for CASSVMSGGIFAGELFF.

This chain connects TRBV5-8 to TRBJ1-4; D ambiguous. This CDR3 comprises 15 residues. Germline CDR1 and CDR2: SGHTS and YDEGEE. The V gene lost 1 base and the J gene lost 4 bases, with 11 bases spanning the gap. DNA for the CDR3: TGTGCCAGCAGCTTGCTTAGAGGGATTAATGAAAAACTGTTTTTT. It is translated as CASSLLRGINEKLFF.

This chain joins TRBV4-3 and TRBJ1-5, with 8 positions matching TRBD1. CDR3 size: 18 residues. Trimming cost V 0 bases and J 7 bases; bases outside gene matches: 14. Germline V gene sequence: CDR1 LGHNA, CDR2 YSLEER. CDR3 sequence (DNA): TGCGCCAGCAGCCAAGAAGCCCCAGGGGGCGGGTGGGCCCAGCCCCAGCATTTT. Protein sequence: CASSQEAPGGGWAQPQHF.

CDR3: CASSLVVGGGAITGELFF. In DNA, the CDR3 is TGTGCCAGCAGCTTAGTGGTGGGGGGGGGCGCTATCACCGGGGAGCTGTTTTTT. The rearrangement joins TRBV11-2 to TRBJ2-2, with D possibly being TRBD2 (7 bases). Germline-derived CDR1 and CDR2 are SGHAT and FQNNGV. V gave up 1 base and J gave up 4 bases, with 19 bases separating them. This CDR3 is built from 18 residues.

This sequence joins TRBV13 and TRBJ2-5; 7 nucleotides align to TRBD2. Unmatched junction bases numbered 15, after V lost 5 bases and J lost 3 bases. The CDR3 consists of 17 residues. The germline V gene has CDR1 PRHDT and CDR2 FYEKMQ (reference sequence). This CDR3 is CASSTPQDGGGKETQYF. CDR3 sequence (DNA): TGTGCCAGCAGCACCCCACAAGATGGCGGGGGAAAAGAGACCCAGTACTTC. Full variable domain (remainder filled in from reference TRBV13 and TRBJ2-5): AAGVIQSPRHLIKEKRETATLKCYPIPRHDTVYWYQQGPGQDPQFLISFYEKMQSDKGSIPDRFSAQQFSDYHSELNMSSLELGDSALYFCASSTPQDGGGKETQYFGPGTRLLVL.

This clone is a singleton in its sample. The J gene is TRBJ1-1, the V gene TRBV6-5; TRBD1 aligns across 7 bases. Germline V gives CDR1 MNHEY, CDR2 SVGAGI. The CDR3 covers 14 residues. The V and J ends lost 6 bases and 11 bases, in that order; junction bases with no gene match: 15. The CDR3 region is CASSPRGDRARAFF. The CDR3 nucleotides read TGTGCCAGCAGCCCACGGGGCGACAGGGCTAGGGCTTTCTTT.

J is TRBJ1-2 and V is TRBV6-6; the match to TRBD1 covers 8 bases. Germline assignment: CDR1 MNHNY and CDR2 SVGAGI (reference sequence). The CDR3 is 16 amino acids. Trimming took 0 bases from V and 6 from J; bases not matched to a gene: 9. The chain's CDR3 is CASSYSTRGQVDGYTF. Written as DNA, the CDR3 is TGTGCCAGCAGTTACTCGACTCGGGGACAGGTGGATGGCTACACCTTC.

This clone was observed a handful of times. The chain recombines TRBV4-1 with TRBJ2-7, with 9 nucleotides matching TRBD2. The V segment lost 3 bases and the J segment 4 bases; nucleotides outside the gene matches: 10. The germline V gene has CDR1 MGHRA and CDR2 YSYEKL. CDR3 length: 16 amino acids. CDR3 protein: CASSQSRASGVYEQYF. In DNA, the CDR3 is TGCGCCAGCAGCCAGAGCCGGGCTAGCGGGGTATACGAGCAGTACTTC.

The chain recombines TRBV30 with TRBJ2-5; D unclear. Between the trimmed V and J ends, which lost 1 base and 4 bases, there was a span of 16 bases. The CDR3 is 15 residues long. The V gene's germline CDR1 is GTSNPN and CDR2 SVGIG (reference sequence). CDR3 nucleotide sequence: TGTGCCTGGAGTGATTTTAGCCCGCAAGGAGAGACCCAGTACTTC. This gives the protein CAWSDFSPQGETQYF.

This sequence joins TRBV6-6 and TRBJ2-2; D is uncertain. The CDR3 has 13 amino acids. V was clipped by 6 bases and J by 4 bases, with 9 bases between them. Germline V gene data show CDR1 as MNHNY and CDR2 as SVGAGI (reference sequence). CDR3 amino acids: CASSPPITGELFF. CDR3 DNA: TGTGCCAGCAGCCCCCCCATCACCGGGGAGCTGTTTTTT.

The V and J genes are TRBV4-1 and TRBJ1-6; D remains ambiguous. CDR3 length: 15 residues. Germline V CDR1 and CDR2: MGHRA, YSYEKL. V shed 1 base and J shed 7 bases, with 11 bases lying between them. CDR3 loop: CASSQVPGPNSPLHF. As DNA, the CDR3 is TGCGCCAGCAGCCAAGTTCCTGGCCCCAATTCACCCCTCCACTTT.

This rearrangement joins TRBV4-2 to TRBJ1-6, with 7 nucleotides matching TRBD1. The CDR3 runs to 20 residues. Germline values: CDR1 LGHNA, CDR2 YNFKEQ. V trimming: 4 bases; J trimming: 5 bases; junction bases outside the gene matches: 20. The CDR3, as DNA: TGTGCCAGCAGCCCCTCAAAACAGGGGAGTGGGGCGTCCGATAATTCACCCCTCCACTTT. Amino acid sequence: CASSPSKQGSGASDNSPLHF.

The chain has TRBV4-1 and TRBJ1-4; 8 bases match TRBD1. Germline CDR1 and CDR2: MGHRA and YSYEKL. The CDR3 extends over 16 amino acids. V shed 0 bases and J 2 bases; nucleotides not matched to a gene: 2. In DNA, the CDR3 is TGCGCCAGCAGCCAAGATAGGACAGGGACTAATGAAAAACTGTTTTTT. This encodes CASSQDRTGTNEKLFF.

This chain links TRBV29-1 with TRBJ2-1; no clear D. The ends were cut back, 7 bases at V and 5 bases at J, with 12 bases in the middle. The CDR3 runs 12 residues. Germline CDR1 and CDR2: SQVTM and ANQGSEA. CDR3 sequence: CSAHTENNEQFF. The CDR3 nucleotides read TGCAGCGCACACACAGAAAACAATGAGCAGTTCTTC.

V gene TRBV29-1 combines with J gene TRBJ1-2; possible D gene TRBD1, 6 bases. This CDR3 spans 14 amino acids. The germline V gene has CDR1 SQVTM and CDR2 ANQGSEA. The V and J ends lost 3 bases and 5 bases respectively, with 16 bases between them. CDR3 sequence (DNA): TGCAGCGTTGAGATCAGGGGACGAAGATATGGCTACACCTTC. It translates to CSVEIRGRRYGYTF.

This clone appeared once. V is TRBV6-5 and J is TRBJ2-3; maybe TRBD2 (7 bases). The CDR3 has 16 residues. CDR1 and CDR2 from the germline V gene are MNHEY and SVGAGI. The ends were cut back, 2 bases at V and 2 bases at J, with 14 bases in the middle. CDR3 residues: CASSYDAGANTDTQYF. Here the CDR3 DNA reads TGTGCCAGCAGTTACGACGCGGGGGCTAACACAGATACGCAGTATTTT.